This T cell receptor (beta chain) was found in a study of CD8+ T cells in alopecia areata. V lost 7 bases, J lost 8 bases, and 11 bases stayed unmatched. The CDR3 is 15 residues long. Germline V gene lookup returns CDR1 MNHNY and CDR2 SVGAGI (reference sequence). Extracted from the samples, RNA was reverse transcribed into cDNA to serve as the sequencing template. Clones were sequenced by immunoSEQ multiplex PCR, and TCRdb holds only the in-frame ones, with some missing. The table shows 200,000 or so clones, with roughly 40% occurring only once. The treatment here: oral pan-JAK inhibitor, 5-10 mg twice daily. The investigators collected lesional scalp punch biopsies and peripheral blood from alopecia areata patients.

The sequences come from CD4+ T cells sorted from blood, collected at approximately week 36, from a patient treated with tofacitinib. This receptor was taken from a human donor with alopecia areata. The chain carries TRBV6-6 and TRBJ1-4; TRBD1 aligns across 9 bases. The CDR3, as DNA: TGTGCCAGCACCGGATACAGGGGGCAGCGGGAAAAACTGTTTTTT. Translation: CASTGYRGQREKLFF.